The 2 T cell receptor beta chains given below trace back to one sample, sequenced in a study of response to subunit inactivated influenza vaccine. From the RT-PCR reads, TCRdb called clonotypes with MiXCR, one entry per CDR3 protein. Of around 320,000 distinct CDR3 sequences in the sample, about 20% were seen once. The input for sequencing was PBMCs from blood, taken approximately 22 months after vaccination. The receptors were gathered from a man in his fifties or sixties who received an inactivated influenza vaccine.

The gene calls are TRBV13 and TRBJ2-5, with a weak D call TRBD1 (5 bases). V was trimmed by 3 bases and J by 2 bases, leaving 16 bases between them. CDR1 is PRHDT, CDR2 FYEKMQ, per germline (reference sequence). The CDR3 runs 16 residues. CDR3 region: CASSFQGKGWQETQYF. The CDR3 bases are TGTGCCAGCAGCTTCCAGGGAAAAGGGTGGCAAGAGACCCAGTACTTC.

This clonotype was counted ten times or more. The chain recombines TRBV5-1 with TRBJ1-1; D ambiguous. Trimming cost V 0 bases and J 10 bases, with 10 bases left between them. In germline, CDR1 is SGHRS, CDR2 YFSETQ. The CDR3 loop spans 12 amino acids. In DNA, the CDR3 is TGCGCCAGCAGCTTGGATGGGTCCAGAGCTTTCTTT. Its protein product is CASSLDGSRAFF. The variable domain in full, completed from reference TRBV5-1 and TRBJ1-1, reads KAGVTQTPRYLIKTRGQQVTLSCSPISGHRSVSWYQQTPGQGLQFLFEYFSETQRNKGNFPGRFSGRQFSNSRSEMNVSTLELGDSALYLCASSLDGSRAFFGQGTRLTVV.